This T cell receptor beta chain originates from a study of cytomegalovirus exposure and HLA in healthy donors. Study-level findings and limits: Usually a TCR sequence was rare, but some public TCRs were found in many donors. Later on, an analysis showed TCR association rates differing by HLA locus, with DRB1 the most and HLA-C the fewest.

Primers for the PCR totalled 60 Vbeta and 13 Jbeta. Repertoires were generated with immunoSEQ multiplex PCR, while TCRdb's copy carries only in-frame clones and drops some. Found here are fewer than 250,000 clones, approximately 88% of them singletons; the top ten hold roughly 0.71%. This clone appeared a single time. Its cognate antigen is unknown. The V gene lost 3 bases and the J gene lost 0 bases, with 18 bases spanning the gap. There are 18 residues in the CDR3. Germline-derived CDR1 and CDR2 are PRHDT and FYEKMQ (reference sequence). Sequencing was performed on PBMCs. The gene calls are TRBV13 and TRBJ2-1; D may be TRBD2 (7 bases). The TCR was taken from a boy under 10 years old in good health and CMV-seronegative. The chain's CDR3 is CASSFAGASGFSYNEQFF. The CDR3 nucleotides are TGTGCCAGCAGCTTCGCGGGGGCTAGCGGATTCTCCTACAATGAGCAGTTCTTC.